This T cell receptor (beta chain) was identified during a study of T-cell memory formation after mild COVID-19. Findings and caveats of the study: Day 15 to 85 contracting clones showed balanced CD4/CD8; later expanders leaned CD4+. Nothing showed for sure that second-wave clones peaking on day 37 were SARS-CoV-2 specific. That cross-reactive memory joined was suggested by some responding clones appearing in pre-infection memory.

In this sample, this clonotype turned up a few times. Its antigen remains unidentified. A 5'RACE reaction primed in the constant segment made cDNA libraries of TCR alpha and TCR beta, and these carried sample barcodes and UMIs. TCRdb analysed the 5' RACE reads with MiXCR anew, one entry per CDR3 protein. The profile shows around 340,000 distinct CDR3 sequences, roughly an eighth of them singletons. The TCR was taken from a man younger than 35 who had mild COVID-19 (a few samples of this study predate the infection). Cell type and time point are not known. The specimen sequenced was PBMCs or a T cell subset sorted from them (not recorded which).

The CDR3 DNA is TGCGCCAGCATGGGACTAGCGGGGGGGCCAAATGAGCAGTTCTTC. Translating it yields CASMGLAGGPNEQFF. The V and J genes are TRBV5-1 and TRBJ2-1; the match to TRBD2 covers 16 bases. CDR3 length: 15 residues. Germline V gene lookup returns CDR1 SGHRS and CDR2 YFSETQ. Unmatched junction bases numbered 4, after V lost 6 bases and J lost 7 bases.